These 6 T cell receptor beta chains came from one sample sequenced in a study of blood T cell repertoires in COVID-19. Clones were sequenced by immunoSEQ multiplex PCR, and TCRdb holds only the in-frame ones, with some missing. The repertoire has some 270,000 clones, around 81% of them found once; the top ten carry approximately 15%. What was sequenced was peripheral blood. The receptor set was obtained from a person aged 65-85 years with COVID-19, enrolled during active disease.

This rearrangement joins TRBV7-2 to TRBJ2-7, with TRBD2 as a possible D gene (6 bases). This CDR3 contains 14 residues. Trimming removed 5 bases at V and 0 bases at J, with 11 bases between. From germline, CDR1 is SGHTA and CDR2 FQGNSA. The CDR3 loop is CASSRDGSSYEQYF. The CDR3 DNA is TGTGCCAGCAGCCGGGACGGGAGCTCCTACGAGCAGTACTTC.

The chain joins TRBV28 to TRBJ2-7; D possibly corresponds to TRBD1 (5 bases). This CDR3 comprises 15 residues. The germline V gene has CDR1 MDHEN and CDR2 SYDVKM. Trimming removed 3 bases at V and 0 bases at J, with 12 bases between. CDR3 nucleotide sequence: TGTGCCAGCAGTTTTGTACAGGTGTTCTCCTACGAGCAGTACTTC. It is translated as CASSFVQVFSYEQYF.

The chain joins TRBV25-1 to TRBJ2-7, with a tentative D call TRBD1 (6 bases). Between the trimmed V and J ends, which lost 6 bases and 2 bases, there was a span of 20 bases. Germline CDR1 reads MGHDK; CDR2 reads SYGVNS. The CDR3 consists of 16 residues. CDR3 nucleotides: TGTGCCAGCAGCCGGGACATCCCCACGCCGGCCTACGAGCAGTACTTC. Its protein product is CASSRDIPTPAYEQYF.

This clone was seen just once. V usage is TRBV27 and J usage is TRBJ2-1, with 7 bases fitting TRBD2. The CDR3 has 14 residues. Looked up from germline, CDR1 is MNHEY and CDR2 is SMNVEV (reference sequence). The junction had 9 bases not matched to a gene; V was cut back by 9 bases and J by 4 bases. CDR3 protein: CASEKRGLYNEQFF. The CDR3 DNA follows: TGTGCCAGTGAAAAGCGGGGCCTTTACAATGAGCAGTTCTTC.

The V call is TRBV7-2, the J call TRBJ2-7; tentative D call: TRBD2 (5 bases). This CDR3 spans 13 amino acids. The V and J ends lost 5 bases and 7 bases respectively, with 15 bases between them. In germline, CDR1 is SGHTA, CDR2 FQGNSA. This CDR3 is CASSLGLQEEQYF. The CDR3 DNA sequence: TGTGCCAGCAGCCTCGGACTCCAGGAGGAGCAGTACTTC.

V usage is TRBV9 and J usage is TRBJ2-5; TRBD1 matches at 7 bases. The germline V gene encodes CDR1 SGDLS and CDR2 YYNGEE. The J segment lost 1 base and the V segment lost 4 bases, leaving 10 bases of the junction unmatched. CDR3 length: 16 amino acids. CDR3 coding DNA: TGTGCCAGCAGCACACGGACGGACAGGAGCCAAGAGACCCAGTACTTC. Protein product: CASSTRTDRSQETQYF. Drawing the rest from reference TRBV9 and TRBJ2-5, the complete variable domain is DSGVTQTPKHLITATGQRVTLRCSPRSGDLSVYWYQQSLDQGLQFLIQYYNGEERAKGNILERFSAQQFPDLHSELNLSSLELGDSALYFCASSTRTDRSQETQYFGPGTRLLVL.